Listed here is a single T cell receptor beta chain. The CDR3 totals 15 residues. Unmatched junction bases numbered 4, after V lost 3 bases and J lost 3 bases. Looked up from germline, CDR1 is SGHVS and CDR2 is FQNEAQ. This specimen comes from a study of T cells in tuberculosis. The assay was immunoSEQ multiplex PCR, and TCRdb's table has in-frame clones only and misses some. The sample consists of some 40,000 clones, nearly 97% of them appearing once. The material sequenced was PBMCs. The chain has TRBV7-8 and TRBJ2-1; 8 bases map to TRBD1. This clonotype was obtained from a donor between 10 and 35 years old with latent tuberculosis or without tuberculosis infection. CDR3 sequence reads: CASSLTGAVYNEQFF. In DNA form, the CDR3 reads TGTGCCAGCAGCTTGACAGGGGCTGTCTACAATGAGCAGTTCTTC.